This T cell receptor beta chain is drawn from a study of T cells after yellow fever vaccination. The ends were cut back, 8 bases at V and 3 bases at J, with 7 bases in the middle. The germline V gene has CDR1 SGHTA and CDR2 FQGNSA. CDR3 length: 12 residues. Using its own MiXCR run on the 5' RACE reads, TCRdb lists one record per CDR3 protein. The table includes more than 300,000 distinct CDR3 sequences, 3.5% to 5% detected once. There are many counts of this clonotype. The sample here was PBMCs, taken 15 days after the yellow fever booster vaccination. The clonotype comes from a man aged 18 to 29 who received the YFV17D yellow fever vaccine. V usage is TRBV7-2 and J usage is TRBJ2-2, with D maybe TRBD2 (6 bases). The CDR3 DNA reads TGTGCCAGCGGGGGGTACACCGGGGAGCTGTTTTTT. Its protein product is CASGGYTGELFF.